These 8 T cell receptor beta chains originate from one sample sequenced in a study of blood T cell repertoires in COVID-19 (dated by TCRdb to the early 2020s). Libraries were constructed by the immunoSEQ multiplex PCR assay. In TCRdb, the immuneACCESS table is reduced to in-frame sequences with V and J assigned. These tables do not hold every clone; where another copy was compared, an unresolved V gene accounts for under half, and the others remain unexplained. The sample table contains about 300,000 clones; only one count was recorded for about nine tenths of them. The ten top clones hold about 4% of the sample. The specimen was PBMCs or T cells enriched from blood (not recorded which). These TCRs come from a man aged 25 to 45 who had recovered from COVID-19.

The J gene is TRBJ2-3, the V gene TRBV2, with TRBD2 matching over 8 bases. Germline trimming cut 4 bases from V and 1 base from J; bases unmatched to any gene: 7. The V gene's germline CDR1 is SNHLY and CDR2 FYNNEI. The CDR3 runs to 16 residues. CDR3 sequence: CASSAWDGGGTDTQYF. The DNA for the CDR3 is TGTGCCAGCAGTGCGTGGGACGGGGGGGGCACAGATACGCAGTATTTT.

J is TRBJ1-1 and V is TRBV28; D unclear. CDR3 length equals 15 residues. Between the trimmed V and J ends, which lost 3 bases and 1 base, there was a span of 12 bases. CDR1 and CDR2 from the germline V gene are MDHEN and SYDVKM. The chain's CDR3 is CASSFWAGSNTEAFF. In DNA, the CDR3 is TGTGCCAGCAGTTTTTGGGCGGGGTCGAACACTGAAGCTTTCTTT.

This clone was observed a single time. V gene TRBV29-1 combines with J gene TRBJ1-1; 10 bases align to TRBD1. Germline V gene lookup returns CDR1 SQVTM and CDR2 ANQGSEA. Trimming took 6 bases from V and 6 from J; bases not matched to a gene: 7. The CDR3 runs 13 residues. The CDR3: CSVVGTGDPEAFF. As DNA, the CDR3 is TGCAGCGTCGTTGGGACAGGGGACCCTGAAGCTTTCTTT.

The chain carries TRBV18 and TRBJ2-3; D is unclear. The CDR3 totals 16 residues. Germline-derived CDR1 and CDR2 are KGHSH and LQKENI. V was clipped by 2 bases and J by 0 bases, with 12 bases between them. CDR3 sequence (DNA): TGTGCCAGCTCACCAAGATCTACCCTGAGCACAGATACGCAGTATTTT. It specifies CASSPRSTLSTDTQYF.

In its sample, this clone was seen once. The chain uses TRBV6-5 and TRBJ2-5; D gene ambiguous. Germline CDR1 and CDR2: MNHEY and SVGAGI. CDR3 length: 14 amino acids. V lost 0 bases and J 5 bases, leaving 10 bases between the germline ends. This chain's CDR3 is CASSYSRSRETQYF. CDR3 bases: TGTGCCAGCAGTTACTCGAGGAGCCGGGAGACCCAGTACTTC.

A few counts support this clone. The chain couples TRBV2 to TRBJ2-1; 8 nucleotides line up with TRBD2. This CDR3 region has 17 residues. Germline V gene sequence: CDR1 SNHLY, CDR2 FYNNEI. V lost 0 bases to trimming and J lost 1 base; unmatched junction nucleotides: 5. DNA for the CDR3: TGTGCCAGCAGTGAAGCTGCGGGGGGCCGTTCCTACAATGAGCAGTTCTTC. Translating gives CASSEAAGGRSYNEQFF. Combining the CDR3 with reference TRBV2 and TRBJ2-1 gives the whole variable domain EPEVTQTPSHQVTQMGQEVILRCVPISNHLYFYWYRQILGQKVEFLVSFYNNEISEKSEIFDDQFSVERPDGSNFTLKIRSTKLEDSAMYFCASSEAAGGRSYNEQFFGPGTRLTVL.

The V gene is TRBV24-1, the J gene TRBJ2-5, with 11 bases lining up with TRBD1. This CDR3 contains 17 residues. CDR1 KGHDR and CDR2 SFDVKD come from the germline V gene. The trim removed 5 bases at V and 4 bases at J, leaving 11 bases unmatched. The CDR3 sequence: CATSALGTGGLGETQYF. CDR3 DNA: TGTGCCACCAGTGCCCTCGGGACAGGGGGATTGGGAGAGACCCAGTACTTC.

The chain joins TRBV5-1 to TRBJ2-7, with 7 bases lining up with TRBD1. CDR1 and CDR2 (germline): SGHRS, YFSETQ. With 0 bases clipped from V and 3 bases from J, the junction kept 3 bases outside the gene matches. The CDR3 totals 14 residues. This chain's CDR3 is CASSLEGQFYEQYF. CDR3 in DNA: TGCGCCAGCAGCTTGGAGGGACAGTTCTACGAGCAGTACTTC.